This T cell receptor (beta chain) was captured in a study of cytomegalovirus exposure and HLA in healthy donors (dated by TCRdb to 2015 to 2018). A note on the overall study: An earlier analysis of a few hundred of the donors reported approximately 280 Gb of sequence data and about 120 million unique TCR beta sequences obtained from approximately 180 million T cells. An early release covering about 600 HLA-typed donors comprised about 300 gigabases of sequencing data and some 79 million unique TCR sequences. Of the approximately 400 genotyped donors, approximately 80% fell in the genetic ancestry cluster associated with self-reported Caucasian donors. The study was designed to test whether signatures of past pathogen exposure could be identified by cataloging public T cell receptors. Using immunosequencing, the study profiled T cell repertoires from roughly 650 subjects and related those repertoires to cytomegalovirus serostatus. A separate validation cohort of 100 to 150 different subjects was used in addition to the roughly 670-subject first cohort. High-throughput TCR immunosequencing, statistical association of individual TCRs with disease status, and machine learning were combined to predict cytomegalovirus infection status. A later analysis re-examined previously published TCR beta repertoires from just over 650 donors and added high-resolution HLA genotyping to investigate patterns of TCR occurrence. The later analysis used no new phenotypic data to find candidate immune exposures, relying instead on TCR beta sequences and their occurrence across donors. In an earlier analysis of 587 of the donors, high-throughput TCR beta sequencing was used to judge whether each TCR beta V gene segment behaved as functional or pseudogenic. Donor age, sex, ethnicity and CMV serostatus were compiled together with the repertoire data. Genome-wide SNP genotypes for about 60% of the roughly 670 donors were used in a later genetic analysis, which treated that subset as a discovery cohort. Every discovery cohort repertoire had been produced on one sequencing platform. HLA typing included class I and class II loci at four-digit resolution. Typing coverage varied by locus: about 620-630 donors for A, B, C, DRB1 and DQB1; roughly 510 for DQA1; around 570 for DPA1; roughly 470 for DPB1. Five DR-DQ haplotypes were handled as single units for association and clustering because linkage in the cohort was strong. Among roughly 400 genotyped donors of the cohort, an average of about 240,000 unique TCR beta nucleotide sequences was sequenced per donor, of which approximately 18% were non-productive. Points the paper makes about the study in general: HLA typing was unavailable for some donors at each locus, so association tests used only the typed subset. At a false discovery rate of 0.05, a later analysis linked around 17,000 TCR beta sequences to specific HLA alleles. Strong co-occurrence of HLA alleles, especially DR and DQ, made assigning TCR associations to individual alleles difficult. Because counts were too low, more than 15 rarely observed V segments, including chromosome 9 orphons, were left out of the earlier analysis of 587 of the donors. In both the original and validation cohorts, the classifier was reported to diagnose cytomegalovirus status with high specificity and sensitivity. A later genetic analysis associated a missense DCLRE1C variant with V-gene and J-gene trimming of TCR beta chains, and an independent cohort replicated the association. Linkage disequilibrium might explain the correlated functional status among segregating V segments, but an unknown experimental factor could not be ruled out. It was suggested by the authors that the approach could potentially be generalized to other disease states and immunological phenotypes. While some public TCRs were present in many individuals, most TCR sequences turned up only very rarely across donors. In a later genetic analysis, fewer N-insertions in productive TCRs were reported among donors in an Asian-associated ancestry cluster than the approximately 710-donor mean. A total of 150 or so TCR beta chains were listed by the study as associated with cytomegalovirus. In an earlier analysis of some 550 of the donors, most TCR beta V segments were observed in productive rearrangements about 90% or about 30% of the time, broadly matching IMGT annotations. The presence/absence analyses assumed that sequencing depth was roughly uniform across donors, and that assumption may not be true. In a later analysis, HLA-associated TCR beta chains showed more clonal expansion and lower generation probabilities than non-associated chains that were equally common. A cluster of highly shared sequence variants was judged likely to represent a technical artifact of the sequencing pipeline. Because the 87-base-pair reads could not distinguish some IMGT-functional V segments, including TRBV6-2 and TRBV6-3, those segments were excluded. According to a later analysis, most CMV-associated TCR beta chains appeared to be HLA-restricted, and the HLA associations seemed to be driven largely by CMV exposure. Several of the top co-occurrence clusters appeared to be linked to parvovirus B19, influenza, CMV and Epstein-Barr virus, according to a later analysis. A few of the identified cytomegalovirus-associated TCR beta chains were confirmed in vitro to be specific for cytomegalovirus antigens. A further reported finding was that TCR beta sequences accurately predicted the HLA-A and HLA-B alleles for most subjects in the first cohort. This cohort had only TCR beta chains sequenced, and the lack of alpha or paired-chain data limited which features could be detected. In a later analysis, the rate of TCR association differed among HLA loci, with DRB1 alleles having the most associated TCRs and HLA-C alleles having the fewest. Immune exposure information for the cohort was limited to CMV serostatus.

For this chain, trimming is 4 bases at the V end and 2 bases at the J end, and the number of junction bases without a gene match is 11. For CDR1 and CDR2, the germline V gene (reference sequence) lists SGHNT and YYREEE. Reading from cysteine to phenylalanine, the CDR3 counts 16 amino acids. Only CDR3 DNA is held: 48 bases, read in frame from base 1. The cohort comprised some 700 healthy bone marrow donors. Cohort members were all nominally healthy when sampled, although unrecorded immune exposures were likely present. The donor was CMV seropositive and belonged to the group of 250 to 300 seropositive cohort members. A peripheral blood sample was provided by each donor, and peripheral blood mononuclear cells were used for TCR beta sequencing. Genomic DNA extraction from the blood cell samples was performed with the Qiagen DNeasy Blood Extraction Kit. Library method: the immunoSEQ multiplex PCR assay. A mixture of 60 forward primers for TCR Vbeta segments and 13 reverse primers for TCR Jbeta segments was used in the multiplex PCR. Amplification of the CDR3 region of rearranged TCR beta genes was performed with a multiplex PCR assay on genomic DNA. Amplified TCR beta libraries were sequenced as 87-base-pair reads on the Illumina HiSeq System. The study's processing was this. A later analysis tallied 75 million to 85 million unique TCR beta chains across the 666 repertoires, and 10 million to 11 million of those chains were shared by two or more donors. To remove PCR and sequencing errors, raw reads were error-corrected and collapsed into unique sequences using a nearest-neighbor algorithm that merged closely related sequences. Alignment of CDR3 sequences to IMGT reference sequences was used to assign V, D and J gene segments. For a sequence to be retained, a match of at least six nucleotides was required to both a V gene segment and a J gene segment. A rearrangement counted as productive if the CDR3 had no stop codons and remained in frame with V and J, and every other rearrangement counted as non-productive. Following IMGT convention, CDR3 was defined as the stretch from the second conserved V-encoded cysteine to the conserved J-encoded phenylalanine. The earlier analysis of some 580 of the donors excluded any sequence lacking an unambiguous match to a single V gene segment. In an earlier analysis of more than 500 of the donors, a V segment was called functional when productive rearrangements were above 56.7%, and segregating when the standard deviation between donors exceeded 5%. A statistical classification framework was built for diagnosing cytomegalovirus status from the catalog of TCR beta chain sequences. V and J gene assignment, in a later analysis, came from comparing TCR nucleotide sequences with IMGT/GENE-DB human TR gene sequences. Using the TCRdist pipeline, a later analysis assigned CDR3 sequences along with most-parsimonious VDJ recombination scenarios. In a later analysis, each TCR beta chain was defined by its CDR3 amino acid sequence together with its V-gene family, and reads lacking a unique V-gene family were excluded. A later analysis removed 592 highly shared, low-generation-probability nucleotide sequences to deal with suspected cross-contamination and a sequencing artifact. For each public chain, a later analysis derived a clonal expansion index from normalized ranks of inferred template counts within each repertoire. In a later analysis, generation probabilities were computed using a VDJ recombination model fitted to out-of-frame rearrangements, and the results were checked against IGoR. In a later analysis, TCR-TCR, TCR-HLA and TCR-CMV co-occurrence was scored with hypergeometric tests, and a repertoire-size bias correction was applied to TCR pairs. A later analysis estimated false discovery rates by permuting HLA or CMV assignments 20 times. A later analysis grouped co-occurring TCRs with DBSCAN, adding TCRdist sequence similarity when clustering within HLA-allele-positive subsets. Co-occurrence clustering excluded repertoires with fewer than 30,000 or more than 120,000 public chains, plus five with anomalous nucleotide sharing. Not all clones reach the TCRdb copy of this immuneACCESS table, which keeps in-frame sequences only. Checked studies attribute under half of the gap to unresolved V genes and leave the rest unexplained. That table is the source of V, J and clone size, and D and trimming were worked out from the DNA. The sample has tens of thousands of clones on record. Under 4% of the sample goes to the ten largest clones.

Comment on this clone: There is no known antigen for this receptor.

Sequencing was done on a sample of PBMCs. This clonotype was obtained from a female donor in good health and CMV-seropositive. The chain couples TRBV5-4 to TRBJ2-7; 8 bases in between match TRBD2. The nucleotides read TGTGCCAGCAGCCCGGGGGGTGTCGGGAGGGCCTACGAGCAGTACTTC. This gives the protein CASSPGGVGRAYEQYF.